Shown below are 9 T cell receptor beta chains from a single sample sequenced in a study of blood T cell repertoires in COVID-19. Assay used: immunoSEQ multiplex PCR; TCRdb lists only in-frame clones, some missing. The data hold about 280,000 clones, with around 90% observed a single time. The sample was PBMCs or T cells enriched from blood (not recorded which). These receptors came from a woman between 40 and 55 years old who had recovered from COVID-19.

This chain connects TRBV30 to TRBJ2-7, with TRBD1 matching 7 bases. The CDR3 consists of 14 residues. The trim removed 0 bases at V and 7 bases at J, leaving 9 bases unmatched. Germline CDR1 and CDR2: GTSNPN and SVGIG (reference sequence). CDR3: CAWSVQGLSLEQYF. The CDR3 DNA follows: TGTGCCTGGAGTGTACAGGGGCTTTCATTAGAGCAGTACTTC.

The J gene is TRBJ2-3, the V gene TRBV4-3; D might be TRBD1 (6 bases). This CDR3 spans 16 amino acids. Germline values: CDR1 LGHNA, CDR2 YSLEER. V dropped 0 bases and J dropped 1 base, with 11 bases sitting between them. The DNA for the CDR3 is TGCGCCAGCAGCCAAGATCCACAGGGACGCACAGATACGCAGTATTTT. As protein: CASSQDPQGRTDTQYF.

This chain connects TRBV5-1 to TRBJ2-1; D call uncertain. This CDR3 has 12 residues. The V end was cut by 7 bases, the J end by 5 bases, with 10 bases between. Looked up from germline, CDR1 is SGHRS and CDR2 is YFSETQ. The CDR3 sequence: CASGLFNNEQFF. CDR3 coding DNA: TGCGCCAGCGGCCTGTTTAACAATGAGCAGTTCTTC.

A few counts support this clone. The rearrangement links TRBV14 to TRBJ2-4, with TRBD1 as a possible D gene (6 bases). Germline CDR1 is SGHDN and CDR2 is FVKESK. V was shortened by 3 bases and J by 8 bases, with 11 bases between the two germline ends. The CDR3 has 13 amino acids. The DNA for the CDR3 is TGTGCCAGCAGCCAGTCACAGGGTGACATTCAGTACTTC. The encoded protein is CASSQSQGDIQYF.

The rearrangement links TRBV6-6 to TRBJ2-7; 9 nucleotides agree with TRBD2. The CDR3 consists of 16 residues. CDR1 is MNHNY and CDR2 is SVGAGI in the germline V gene (reference sequence). Trimming at V came to 0 bases and at J to 3 bases, leaving 6 bases not matched to a gene. This CDR3 reads CASSYSLGTSIYEQYF. The CDR3 DNA reads as TGTGCCAGCAGTTACTCTCTCGGGACTAGCATCTACGAGCAGTACTTC.

The gene calls are TRBV18 and TRBJ2-2; TRBD1 matches 8 bases. From germline, CDR1 is KGHSH and CDR2 LQKENI. The CDR3 is made up of 16 amino acids. The V gene end was trimmed by 3 bases and the J gene end by 5 bases; junction bases not matched to a gene: 8. CDR3 amino acids: CASSPVGQGRTGELFF. For the CDR3, the DNA is TGTGCCAGCTCACCGGTAGGACAGGGCAGAACCGGGGAGCTGTTTTTT. Based on the CDR3 plus reference TRBV18 and TRBJ2-2, the full variable domain is NAGVMQNPRHLVRRRGQEARLRCSPMKGHSHVYWYRQLPEEGLKFMVYLQKENIIDESGMPKERFSAEFPKEGPSILRIQQVVRGDSAAYFCASSPVGQGRTGELFFGEGSRLTVL.

The chain carries TRBV7-3 and TRBJ1-1, with TRBD1 matching over 7 bases. The junction had 4 bases not matched to a gene; V was cut back by 2 bases and J by 7 bases. The CDR3 loop spans 13 amino acids. Germline CDR1 SGHTA, CDR2 FQGTGA. This CDR3 is CASSLDREYEAFF. The DNA for the CDR3 is TGTGCCAGCAGCTTAGACAGGGAGTATGAAGCTTTCTTT.

The chain uses TRBV7-3 and TRBJ2-3, with a possible D match to TRBD2 (5 bases). CDR3 size: 14 residues. V was clipped by 0 bases and J by 5 bases, with 9 bases between them. Germline loops: CDR1 SGHTA, CDR2 FQGTGA. Here the CDR3 reads CASSLTFRGDTQYF. The CDR3 DNA is TGTGCCAGCAGCTTAACCTTTCGGGGAGATACGCAGTATTTT.

The chain carries TRBV7-2 and TRBJ2-5; D is undetermined. V was cut by 1 base and J by 5 bases, with 11 bases left in between. The CDR3 is 14 amino acids. Germline-derived CDR1 and CDR2 are SGHTA and FQGNSA. The CDR3 spells CASSLVSDMETQYF. The CDR3 DNA reads as TGTGCCAGCAGCTTAGTGTCAGACATGGAGACCCAGTACTTC.